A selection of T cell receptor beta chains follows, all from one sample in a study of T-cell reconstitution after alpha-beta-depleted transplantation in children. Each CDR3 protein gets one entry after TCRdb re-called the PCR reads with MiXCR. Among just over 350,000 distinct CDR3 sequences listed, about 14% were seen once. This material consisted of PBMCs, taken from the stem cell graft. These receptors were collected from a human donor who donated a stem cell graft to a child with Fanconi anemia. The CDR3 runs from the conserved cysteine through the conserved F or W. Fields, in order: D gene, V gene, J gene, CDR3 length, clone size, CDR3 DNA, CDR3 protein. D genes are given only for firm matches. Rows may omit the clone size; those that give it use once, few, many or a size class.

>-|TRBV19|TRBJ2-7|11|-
TGTGCCAGCGCCCTCGGCAGCGAGCAGTACTTC
CASALGSEQYF
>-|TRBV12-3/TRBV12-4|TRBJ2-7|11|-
TGTGCCAGCGGGGTCGTCTACGAGCAGTACTTC
CASGVVYEQYF
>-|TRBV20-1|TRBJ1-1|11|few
TGCAGTGCTAGTCTAATTGAGGTAGCTTTCTTT
CSASLIEVAFF
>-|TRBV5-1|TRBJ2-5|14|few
TGCGCCAGCAGCTCGCCGGCACTAGCAGAGACCCAGTACTTC
CASSSPALAETQYF
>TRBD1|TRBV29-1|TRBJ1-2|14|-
TGCAGCGCTCCCGGGACAGGGCTCGCTGGTGGCTACACCTTC
CSAPGTGLAGGYTF
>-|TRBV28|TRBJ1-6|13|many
TGTGCCACTAATCCGGCCCTAAATTCACCCCTCCACTTT
CATNPALNSPLHF
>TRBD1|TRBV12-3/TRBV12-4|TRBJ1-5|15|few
TGTGCCAGCAGTTTAGAGACAGGGGGGCTTCAGCCCCAGCATTTT
CASSLETGGLQPQHF
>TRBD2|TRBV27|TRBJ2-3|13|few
TGTGCCAGCAAGACTAGCGGGGGTCGGTGGCAGTATTTT
CASKTSGGRWQYF
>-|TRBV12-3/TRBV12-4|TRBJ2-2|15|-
TGTGCCAGCCGCCCGTTAGGGGCCATCGGCGGGGAGCTGTTTTTT
CASRPLGAIGGELFF
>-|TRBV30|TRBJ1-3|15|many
TGTGCCTGGAGTGAGGGGGTCTACTCTGGAAACACCATATATTTT
CAWSEGVYSGNTIYF
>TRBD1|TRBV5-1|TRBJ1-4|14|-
TGCGCCACACGCCAGGGGGCCTCTAATGAAAAACTGTTTTTT
CATRQGASNEKLFF
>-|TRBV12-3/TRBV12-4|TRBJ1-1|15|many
TGTGCCAGCAGCATGCGGAACCAGGGATACACTGAAGCTTTCTTT
CASSMRNQGYTEAFF
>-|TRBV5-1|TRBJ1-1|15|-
TGCGCCAGCAGCTTGGGGGCGTTAGGAAACACTGAAGCTTTCTTT
CASSLGALGNTEAFF
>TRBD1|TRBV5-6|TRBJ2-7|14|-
TGTGCCAGCAGCGTCGGGACAGGGCTTCTAGAGCAGTACTTC
CASSVGTGLLEQYF
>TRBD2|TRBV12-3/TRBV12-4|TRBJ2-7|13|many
TGTGCCAGCAGTTTTAGCGGGCTATACGAGCAGTACTTC
CASSFSGLYEQYF
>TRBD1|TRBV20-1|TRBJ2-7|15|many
TGCAGTGCTAGAGTAATTGGCAGGGGGTCCTACGAGCAGTACTTC
CSARVIGRGSYEQYF
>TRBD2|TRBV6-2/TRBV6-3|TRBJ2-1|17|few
TGTGCCAGCAAAGGGCTAGCGGGGGGGAAGAACTACAATGAGCAGTTCTTC
CASKGLAGGKNYNEQFF
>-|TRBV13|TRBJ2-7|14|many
TGTGCCAGCAGCAGAAGTTCGGGGCTCTACGAGCAGTACTTC
CASSRSSGLYEQYF
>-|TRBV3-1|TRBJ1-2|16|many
TGTGCCAGCAGCCAAGATCTCAGGGGACCGAACTATGGCTACACCTTC
CASSQDLRGPNYGYTF
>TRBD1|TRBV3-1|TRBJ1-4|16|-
TGTGCCAGCAGCCCAGATAGACAGGGTGTTCGTGAAAAACTGTTTTTT
CASSPDRQGVREKLFF
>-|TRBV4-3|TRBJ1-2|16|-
TGCGCCAGCAGCCAGAGATCCGGGACCCAGAACTATGGCTACACCTTC
CASSQRSGTQNYGYTF
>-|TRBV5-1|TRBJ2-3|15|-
TGCGCCAGCAGCCCCGGCGCGGTGAGCACAGATACGCAGTATTTT
CASSPGAVSTDTQYF
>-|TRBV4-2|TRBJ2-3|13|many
TGTGCCAGCAGCCCGCCCAGGATTGATACGCAGTATTTT
CASSPPRIDTQYF
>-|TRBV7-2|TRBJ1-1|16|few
TGTGCCAGCAGCTTAGCTTCGAGGGTGACGAACACTGAAGCTTTCTTT
CASSLASRVTNTEAFF
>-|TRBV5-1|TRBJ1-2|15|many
TGCGCCAGCAGCTCGGGTCTAAGAGAAGGCTTGGGCTACACCTTC
CASSSGLREGLGYTF
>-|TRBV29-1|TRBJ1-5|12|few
TGCAGCGTTGAAGTGGAAGGGGTGGCCCAGCATTTT
CSVEVEGVAQHF
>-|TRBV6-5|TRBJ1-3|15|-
TGTGCCAGCAGTTACTCAGGCGGGGCAGGAAACACCATATATTTT
CASSYSGGAGNTIYF
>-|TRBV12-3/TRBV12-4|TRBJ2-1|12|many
TGTGCCAGCAGTTTAAGCAGGGTGCAGCAGTTCTTC
CASSLSRVQQFF
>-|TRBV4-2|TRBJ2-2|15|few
TGTGCCAGCACAAAGGAACAGGTGGGAACCGGGGAGCTGTTTTTT
CASTKEQVGTGELFF
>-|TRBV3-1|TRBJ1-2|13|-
TGTGCCAGCAGGCCCACAGGGATGGTCGGCTACACCTTC
CASRPTGMVGYTF
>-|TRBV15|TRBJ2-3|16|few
TGTGCCACCAGCAACGACAGGGAGGGTAGCACAGATACGCAGTATTTT
CATSNDREGSTDTQYF
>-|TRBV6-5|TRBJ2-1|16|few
TGTGCCAGCAGTTTAAGGAGAAGTTCCTCCTACAATGAGCAGTTCTTC
CASSLRRSSSYNEQFF
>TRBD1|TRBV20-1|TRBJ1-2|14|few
TGCAGTGCCGGCGCCTTGACAGGGAGGTATGGCTACACCTTC
CSAGALTGRYGYTF
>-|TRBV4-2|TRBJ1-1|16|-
TGTGCCAGCAGCCAAGAACTACCTACAGGGTCCACTGAAGCTTTCTTT
CASSQELPTGSTEAFF
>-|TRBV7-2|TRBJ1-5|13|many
TGTGCCAGCAGCCAACAGCGCAATCAGCCCCAGCATTTT
CASSQQRNQPQHF
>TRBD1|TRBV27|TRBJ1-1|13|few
TGTGCCAGCTCGACAGGGGGGTGGACTGAAGCTTTCTTT
CASSTGGWTEAFF
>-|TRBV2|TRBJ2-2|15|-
TGTGCCAGCAAAGTAGACAGCCTTAACACCGGGGAGCTGTTTTTT
CASKVDSLNTGELFF
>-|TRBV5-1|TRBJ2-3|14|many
TGCGCCAGCAGCGGGACGGGGGTCACAGATACGCAGTATTTT
CASSGTGVTDTQYF
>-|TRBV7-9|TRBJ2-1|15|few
TGTGCCAGCAGCCCTCCCCGGGGGCGCGTGAATGAGCAGTTCTTC
CASSPPRGRVNEQFF
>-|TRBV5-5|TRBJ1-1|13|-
TGTGCCAGCAGCCCGGATCCGGGACGGCAAGCTTTCTTT
CASSPDPGRQAFF
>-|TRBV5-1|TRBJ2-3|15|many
TGCGCCAGCAGCTTAGGACACGCTAGCACAGATACGCAGTATTTT
CASSLGHASTDTQYF
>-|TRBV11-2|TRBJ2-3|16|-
TGTGCCAGCAGCCCCCGGAGACTTGGGGGCACAGATACGCAGTATTTT
CASSPRRLGGTDTQYF
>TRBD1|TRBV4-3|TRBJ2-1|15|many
TGCGCCAGCAGCCAAGCAGGGACAGCGTACAATGAGCAGTTCTTC
CASSQAGTAYNEQFF
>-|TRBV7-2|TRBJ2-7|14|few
TGTGCCAGCAGCTTATGGTGGGGCGCCTACGAGCAGTACTTC
CASSLWWGAYEQYF
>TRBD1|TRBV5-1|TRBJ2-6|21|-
TGCGCCAGCAGCTTGGCCAACGTGCGGGACAGGGGCTTCTCTGGGGCCAACGTCCTGACTTTC
CASSLANVRDRGFSGANVLTF